One and the same sample provided the 9 T cell receptor beta chains below, sequenced in a study of blood T cell repertoires in COVID-19. The data were produced by immunoSEQ multiplex PCR, yet TCRdb's version contains in-frame clones alone and is incomplete. The sample consists of just over 300,000 clones, 70% to 90% of them appearing once. Sequenced input: PBMCs or T cells enriched from blood (not recorded which). The receptors derive from a man aged 25-45 years who had recovered from COVID-19.

This clone was recorded only once. The chain is built from TRBV11-3 and TRBJ2-5; maybe TRBD1 (6 bases). With 5 bases removed from V and 1 base from J, the gap between germline ends came to 11 bases. The CDR3 consists of 14 residues. Germline CDR1 SGHNT, CDR2 YENEEA. This chain's CDR3 is CASSTTGTQETQYF. In DNA, the CDR3 is TGTGCCAGCAGCACAACAGGGACCCAAGAGACCCAGTACTTC. Drawing the rest from reference TRBV11-3 and TRBJ2-5, the complete variable domain is EAGVVQSPRYKIIEKKQPVAFWCNPISGHNTLYWYLQNLGQGPELLIRYENEEAVDDSQLPKDRFSAERLKGVDSTLKIQPAELGDSAVYLCASSTTGTQETQYFGPGTRLLVL.

A single count supports this clone. The V call is TRBV7-2, the J call TRBJ2-7, with D possibly being TRBD1 (6 bases). The CDR3 is 16 amino acids. Germline assignment: CDR1 SGHTA and CDR2 FQGNSA. V was clipped by 2 bases and J by 2 bases, with 16 bases between them. The CDR3 bases are TGTGCCAGCAGCTTAAAGCACACAGGGTTCGCCTACGAGCAGTACTTC. Protein sequence: CASSLKHTGFAYEQYF. The entire variable domain, with the rest obtained from reference TRBV7-2 and TRBJ2-7, is as follows: GAGVSQSPSNKVTEKGKDVELRCDPISGHTALYWYRQSLGQGLEFLIYFQGNSAPDKSGLPSDRFSAERTGGSVSTLTIQRTQQEDSAVYLCASSLKHTGFAYEQYFGPGTRLTVT.

The CDR3 nucleotides read TGTGCCAGCAGTTTGCTCCGGAGGGAGCAGTACTTC. Translated, it gives CASSLLRREQYF. The J gene is TRBJ2-7, the V gene TRBV28; the D gene is possibly TRBD2 (5 bases). CDR3 length: 12 residues. Trimming took 3 bases from V and 7 from J, leaving 10 bases between them. Germline V lookup: CDR1 MDHEN, CDR2 SYDVKM. Looking up the rest from reference TRBV28 and TRBJ2-7 gives the full variable domain: DVKVTQSSRYLVKRTGEKVFLECVQDMDHENMFWYRQDPGLGLRLIYFSYDVKMKEKGDIPEGYSVSREKKERFSLILESASTNQTSMYLCASSLLRREQYFGPGTRLTVT.

The V and J genes are TRBV29-1 and TRBJ1-2; TRBD1 might be the D (5 bases). CDR3 length equals 10 residues. V was cut by 6 bases and J by 6 bases, with 8 bases left in between. Germline V lookup: CDR1 SQVTM, CDR2 ANQGSEA. The CDR3 protein is CSVGGDGYTF. CDR3 coding DNA: TGCAGCGTGGGGGGGGATGGCTACACCTTC.

V usage is TRBV7-2 and J usage is TRBJ2-2; 7 nucleotides agree with TRBD2. With V trimmed by 5 bases and J by 6 bases, 9 bases remained unmatched. The V gene's germline CDR1 is SGHTA and CDR2 FQGNSA. The CDR3 extends over 15 amino acids. Written as DNA, the CDR3 is TGTGCCAGCAGCGCGTTGGCTCGGGAGGCCGGGGAGCTGTTTTTT. Amino acids: CASSALAREAGELFF.

The chain is built from TRBV28 and TRBJ1-5, with a weak D call TRBD1 (5 bases). This CDR3 comprises 13 residues. The germline CDR1 and CDR2 sequences are MDHEN and SYDVKM. Trimming took off 4 bases at V and 4 bases at J, with 8 bases between the two ends. The CDR3 sequence is CASSSGGNQPQHF. The CDR3, as DNA: TGTGCCAGCAGTTCTGGGGGGAATCAGCCCCAGCATTTT.

V usage is TRBV5-6 and J usage is TRBJ2-1, with 13 bases aligning to TRBD2. There are 15 residues in the CDR3. Germline lookup yields CDR1 SGHDT and CDR2 YYEEEE. Germline trimming cut 4 bases from V and 9 bases from J; bases unmatched to any gene: 7. The CDR3 protein is CASSGGTSGVIEQFF. The CDR3 region has the DNA TGTGCCAGCAGCGGGGGGACTAGCGGGGTGATTGAGCAGTTCTTC.

This chain uses TRBV5-1 with TRBJ2-3; D remains unclear. The CDR3 extends over 15 amino acids. Germline V gene data show CDR1 as SGHRS and CDR2 as YFSETQ. The ends were cut back, 2 bases at V and 3 bases at J, with 13 bases in the middle. The CDR3 here is CASSLKLRSTDTQYF. The DNA for the CDR3 is TGCGCCAGCAGCTTAAAACTAAGGTCTACAGATACGCAGTATTTT.

The chain is built from TRBV11-2 and TRBJ2-5; tentatively, D is TRBD1 (6 bases). The CDR3 has 15 residues. Trimming left V 3 bases short and J 8 bases short, with 19 bases between. The V gene's germline CDR1 is SGHAT and CDR2 FQNNGV. CDR3 region: CASSLGHPTKNTQYF. CDR3 DNA: TGTGCCAGCAGCTTGGGACATCCGACGAAGAACACCCAGTACTTC.